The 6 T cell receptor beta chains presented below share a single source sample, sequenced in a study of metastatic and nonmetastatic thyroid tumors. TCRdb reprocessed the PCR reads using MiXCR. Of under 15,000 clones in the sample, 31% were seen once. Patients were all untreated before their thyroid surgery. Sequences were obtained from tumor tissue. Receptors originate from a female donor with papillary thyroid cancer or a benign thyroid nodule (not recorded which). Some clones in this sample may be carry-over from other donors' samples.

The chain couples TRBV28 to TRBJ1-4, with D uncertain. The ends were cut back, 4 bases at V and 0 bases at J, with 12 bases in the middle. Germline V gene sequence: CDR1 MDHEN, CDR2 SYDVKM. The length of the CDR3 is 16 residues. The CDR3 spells CASSSPRGPTNEKLFF. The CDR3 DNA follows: TGTGCCAGCAGTTCCCCGCGAGGTCCAACTAATGAAAAACTGTTTTTT.

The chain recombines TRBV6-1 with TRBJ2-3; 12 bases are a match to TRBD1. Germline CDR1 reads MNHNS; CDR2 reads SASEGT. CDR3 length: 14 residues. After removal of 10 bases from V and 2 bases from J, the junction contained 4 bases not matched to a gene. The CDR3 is CATGDRGLTDTQYF. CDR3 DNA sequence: TGTGCCACCGGGGACAGGGGGCTCACAGATACGCAGTATTTT.

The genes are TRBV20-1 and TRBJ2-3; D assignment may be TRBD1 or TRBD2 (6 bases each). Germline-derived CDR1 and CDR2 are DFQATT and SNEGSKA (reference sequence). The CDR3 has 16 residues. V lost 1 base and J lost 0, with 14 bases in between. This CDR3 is CSARGGQGTSTDTQYF. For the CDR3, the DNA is TGCAGTGCTAGAGGAGGGCAGGGGACTAGCACAGATACGCAGTATTTT.

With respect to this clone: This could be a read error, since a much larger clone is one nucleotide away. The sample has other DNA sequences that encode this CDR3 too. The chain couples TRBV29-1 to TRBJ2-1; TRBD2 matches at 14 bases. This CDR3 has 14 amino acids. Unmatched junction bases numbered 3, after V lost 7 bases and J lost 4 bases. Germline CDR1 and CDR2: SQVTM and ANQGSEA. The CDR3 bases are TGCAGCGCACGGACTAGCGGGGGGTACAATGAGCAGTTCTTC. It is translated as CSARTSGGYNEQFF.

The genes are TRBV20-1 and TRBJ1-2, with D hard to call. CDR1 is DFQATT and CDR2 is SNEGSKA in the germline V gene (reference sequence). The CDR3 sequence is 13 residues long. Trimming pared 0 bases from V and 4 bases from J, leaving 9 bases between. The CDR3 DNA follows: TGCAGTGCTAGAGATTCAAGTTCCTATGGCTACACCTTC. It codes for CSARDSSSYGYTF.

The CDR3 DNA reads TGTGCCAGCAGTGAGGAGGCATGGAACTACGAGCAGTACTTC. Translated, it gives CASSEEAWNYEQYF. The chain has TRBV6-1 and TRBJ2-7; weak D call: TRBD2 (5 bases). The V end was cut by 3 bases, the J end by 3 bases, with 12 bases between. Germline loops: CDR1 MNHNS, CDR2 SASEGT. The CDR3 is 14 residues long.